The clone carrying this TCR beta chain has just one count. A much bigger clone sits one base away, suggesting this may be a read error. This beta chain is a stray sequence in a library constructed for alpha chains; its clone size is not meaningful. A unique molecular identifier was carried by every single TCR cDNA molecule. From the 5' RACE reads, TCRdb called clonotypes with MiXCR, one entry per CDR3 protein. Altogether about 7,800 distinct CDR3 sequences are present, 6.5% to 9.5% being singletons, with the ten largest covering 45% to 50%. This record belongs to a study of spatial heterogeneity in lung cancer. At the level of the study: The count of detected beta-chain sequences consistently exceeded that of alpha-chain sequences.

The time point was: sample taken at primary tumor resection. Whole RNA, isolated from tumor, nontumor lung or frozen PBMC, was sequenced without prior sorting. The 55 to 90 donors had untreated early-stage non-small cell lung cancer. This CDR3 contains 14 residues. Germline V gene data show CDR1 as SQVTM and CDR2 as ANQGSEA. The germline V and J ends were trimmed by 6 bases and 5 bases, with 20 bases remaining between them. The specimen comprised PBMCs, sampled at surgery. The chain employs TRBV29-1 and TRBJ2-7; a weak D match, TRBD2 (5 bases). The source is a male donor with early-stage non-small cell lung cancer. For the CDR3, the DNA is TGCAGCGTCGTCAAGGGAATAGCGTACCACGAGCAGTACTTC. Amino acid sequence: CSVVKGIAYHEQYF.